Listed below are T cell receptor beta chains from one sample, sequenced in a study of blood T cell repertoires in COVID-19. The protocol was immunoSEQ multiplex PCR, while the TCRdb copy is restricted to in-frame clones and leaves out a portion. The data contain some 350,000 clones, more than 70% of them singletons. The sample taken for sequencing was PBMCs or T cells enriched from blood (not recorded which). The source of these receptors is a woman younger than 45 who had recovered from COVID-19. The CDR3 runs from the conserved cysteine through the conserved F or W. D genes are given only for firm matches. Size is omitted from some rows. Given values are once, few, many or a class for expanded clones.

abundance,v_gene,j_gene,d_gene,CDR3aa,CDR3nt
few,TRBV5-1,TRBJ2-7,-,CASSLVLDSGSYEQYF,TGCGCCAGCAGCTTGGTGCTGGACTCGGGCTCCTACGAGCAGTACTTC
once,TRBV27,TRBJ1-2,-,CASSFWTDYGYTF,TGTGCCAGCAGTTTCTGGACAGACTATGGCTACACCTTC
-,TRBV4-3,TRBJ2-1,TRBD2,CASSFKAGVQNEQFF,TGCGCCAGCAGTTTCAAAGCGGGGGTCCAAAATGAGCAGTTCTTC
-,TRBV7-9,TRBJ1-4,-,CASSFGDRSDEKLFF,TGTGCCAGCAGCTTTGGAGACAGAAGCGATGAAAAACTGTTTTTT
-,TRBV28,TRBJ2-2,-,CASNSRDTGELFF,TGTGCCAGCAATAGCAGGGACACCGGGGAGCTGTTTTTT
-,TRBV18,TRBJ1-3,TRBD1,CASSPPIWTGGSGNTIYF,TGTGCCAGCTCACCACCGATATGGACAGGGGGGTCTGGAAACACCATATATTTT
once,TRBV9,TRBJ2-2,-,CASSVAGWGGELFF,TGTGCCAGCAGCGTAGCAGGGTGGGGCGGGGAGCTGTTTTTT
-,TRBV10-1,TRBJ1-2,-,CASSESGARSNYGYTF,TGCGCCAGCAGTGAGTCAGGGGCCAGAAGTAACTATGGCTACACCTTC
-,TRBV7-2,TRBJ2-7,TRBD1,CASSSWTGLRLYEQYF,TGTGCCAGCAGCTCATGGACAGGCCTTAGGCTCTACGAGCAGTACTTC
-,TRBV2,TRBJ2-1,TRBD1,CASSTDRSREQFF,TGTGCCAGCAGTACGGACAGGTCCCGCGAGCAGTTCTTC
-,TRBV15,TRBJ2-1,-,CATSSMGGSYNEQFF,TGTGCCACCAGCAGTATGGGGGGCTCCTACAATGAGCAGTTCTTC
-,TRBV30,TRBJ1-2,TRBD1,CAWSVQTGLSAGYTF,TGTGCCTGGAGCGTACAGACAGGGTTGTCTGCTGGCTACACCTTC
-,TRBV27,TRBJ2-7,-,CASSSYRAPYEQYF,TGTGCCAGCAGTTCATACAGGGCTCCCTACGAGCAGTACTTC
-,TRBV6-1,TRBJ2-2,-,CASSEAPYALTGELFF,TGTGCCAGCAGTGAAGCCCCCTACGCCCTCACCGGGGAGCTGTTTTTT
-,TRBV7-8,TRBJ2-6,TRBD1,CASSPRDRVFTGANVLTF,TGTGCCAGCAGCCCACGGGACAGGGTTTTCACTGGGGCCAACGTCCTGACTTTC
-,TRBV2,TRBJ2-3,TRBD2,CASRTTSYTDTQYF,TGTGCCAGCAGGACGACTAGCTACACAGATACGCAGTATTTT